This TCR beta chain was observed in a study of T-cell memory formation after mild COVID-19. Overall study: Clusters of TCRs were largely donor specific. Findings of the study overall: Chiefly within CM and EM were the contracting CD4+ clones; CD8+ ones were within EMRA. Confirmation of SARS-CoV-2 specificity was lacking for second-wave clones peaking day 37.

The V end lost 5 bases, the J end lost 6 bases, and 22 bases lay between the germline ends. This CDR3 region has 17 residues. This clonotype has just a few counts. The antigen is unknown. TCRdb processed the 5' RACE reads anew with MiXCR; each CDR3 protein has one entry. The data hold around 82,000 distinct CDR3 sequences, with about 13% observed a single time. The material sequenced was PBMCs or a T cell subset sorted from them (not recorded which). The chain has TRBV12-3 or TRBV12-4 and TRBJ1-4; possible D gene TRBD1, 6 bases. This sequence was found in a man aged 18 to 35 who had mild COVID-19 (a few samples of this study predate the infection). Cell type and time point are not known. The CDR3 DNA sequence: TGTGCCAGCAGTCTACGACTTATCGGGGGCAGGGATGAAAAACTGTTTTTT. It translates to CASSLRLIGGRDEKLFF.